This is a list of T cell receptor beta chains from one sample in a study of neurological immune-mediated disorders. A single record per CDR3 protein comes from TCRdb applying MiXCR to the 5' RACE reads. The sample lists tens of thousands of distinct CDR3 sequences; 3.5% to 5% were seen once. Material for sequencing was PBMCs. The receptor source for this set is a woman between 55 and 75 years old with multiple sclerosis. Both conserved end residues are part of each CDR3. Fields, in order: clone size, D gene, J gene, V gene, CDR3 protein, CDR3 DNA. The D gene is left open where the match is weak. A clone size is listed for some rows: how often the clone was seen (once, few, many), or a class if it is expanded.

many NA TRBJ1-3 TRBV20-1 CSASPGNTIYF TGCAGTGCTAGCCCTGGAAACACCATATATTTT
many NA TRBJ2-2 TRBV7-2 CASSLVHGDTGELFF TGTGCCAGCAGTTTAGTACACGGGGACACCGGGGAGCTGTTTTTT
medium-sized NA TRBJ1-1 TRBV6-6 CASSYSGGSTEAFF TGTGCCAGCAGTTACTCGGGAGGAAGCACTGAAGCTTTCTTT
many NA TRBJ2-1 TRBV5-1 CASSLAGEYNEQFF TGCGCCAGCAGCTTGGCCGGAGAGTACAATGAGCAGTTCTTC
many NA TRBJ2-2 TRBV11-2 CASSLGFEAGELFF TGTGCCAGCAGCTTGGGGTTTGAGGCCGGGGAGCTGTTTTTT
many NA TRBJ1-2 TRBV20-1 CSATKTGGYGYTF TGCAGTGCTACCAAGACCGGGGGCTATGGCTACACCTTC
NA NA TRBJ2-3 TRBV6-6 CASSPTKRAAVSDTQYF TGTGCCAGCAGTCCCACGAAGCGGGCCGCGGTCTCAGATACGCAGTATTTT
many NA TRBJ1-2 TRBV20-1 CSAAGVNYGYTF TGCAGTGCCGCAGGGGTTAACTATGGCTACACCTTC
many NA TRBJ1-5 TRBV20-1 CSARRFGQPQHF TGCAGTGCTAGGCGGTTTGGACAGCCCCAGCATTTT
NA NA TRBJ1-2 TRBV20-1 CSASLGHLYGYTF TGCAGTGCTAGTCTCGGACACCTCTATGGCTACACCTTC
many NA TRBJ2-3 TRBV12-3/TRBV12-4 CASSFTDTQYF TGTGCCAGCAGCTTCACAGATACGCAGTATTTT
many TRBD2 TRBJ2-3 TRBV7-6 CASSPLAGGIDTQYF TGTGCCAGCAGCCCGCTAGCGGGAGGAATTGATACGCAGTATTTT
many NA TRBJ2-6 TRBV9 CASSVVPRFFSGANVLTF TGTGCCAGCAGCGTAGTCCCCAGGTTCTTCTCTGGGGCCAACGTCCTGACTTTC
many TRBD2 TRBJ2-3 TRBV7-2 CASSPRGAGGLDTQYF TGTGCCAGCAGCCCCCGAGGAGCGGGGGGTCTAGATACGCAGTATTTT
many NA TRBJ1-4 TRBV10-3 CAISEGEKLFF TGTGCCATCAGTGAAGGGGAAAAACTGTTTTTT
many NA TRBJ2-5 TRBV11-2 CASSLLLETQYF TGTGCCAGCAGCTTATTACTGGAGACCCAGTACTTC
many NA TRBJ2-3 TRBV20-1 CSARRITDTQYF TGCAGTGCTAGACGTATAACAGATACGCAGTATTTT
many NA TRBJ1-2 TRBV3-1 CASSPPENYGYTF TGTGCCAGCAGCCCACCCGAAAACTATGGCTACACCTTC
many NA TRBJ2-3 TRBV3-1 CASSQLQGTQYF TGTGCCAGCAGCCAGCTGCAGGGTACGCAGTATTTT
few NA TRBJ1-3 TRBV5-6 CASSLDGGRYGNTIYF TGTGCCAGCAGCTTGGATGGGGGGCGATATGGAAACACCATATATTTT
many NA TRBJ2-1 TRBV12-3/TRBV12-4 CASSQNNEQFF TGTGCCAGCAGTCAGAACAATGAGCAGTTCTTC
many NA TRBJ2-5 TRBV9 CASSPRGAVEEETQYF TGTGCCAGCAGCCCTCGTGGGGCGGTGGAGGAGGAGACCCAGTACTTC
many NA TRBJ1-4 TRBV15 CATSRDPRGDEKLFF TGTGCCACCAGCAGAGACCCCCGGGGTGATGAAAAACTGTTTTTT
many NA TRBJ1-5 TRBV5-5 CASSPDTNQPQNF TGTGCCAGCAGCCCGGACACGAATCAGCCCCAGAATTTT
many NA TRBJ1-1 TRBV6-2/TRBV6-3 CASRPWGEDTEAFF TGTGCCAGCAGACCCTGGGGGGAGGACACTGAAGCTTTCTTT
NA NA TRBJ2-7 TRBV12-3/TRBV12-4 CASSLRRQAYEQYF TGTGCCAGCAGTTTAAGGCGACAGGCCTACGAGCAGTACTTC
NA NA TRBJ1-2 TRBV5-6 CASGHSLDDGYTF TGTGCCAGCGGCCATTCTCTAGATGATGGCTACACCTTC
many NA TRBJ2-2 TRBV9 CASSPNTGELFF TGTGCCAGCAGCCCGAACACCGGGGAGCTGTTTTTT
NA NA TRBJ2-4 TRBV5-6 CASSFQGIKNIQYF TGTGCCAGCAGCTTTCAAGGGATAAAAAACATTCAGTACTTC
NA NA TRBJ1-4 TRBV28 CASSFTMGGLNEKLFF TGTGCCAGCAGTTTCACCATGGGGGGGCTGAATGAAAAACTGTTTTTT
many NA TRBJ1-1 TRBV4-3 CASSQERGVGTNTEAFF TGCGCCAGCAGCCAAGAAAGGGGGGTAGGGACGAACACTGAAGCTTTCTTT
many TRBD2 TRBJ2-3 TRBV20-1 CSATTLLAGLTDTQYF TGCAGTGCTACGACTCTTCTAGCGGGGCTCACAGATACGCAGTATTTT